The next 14 T cell receptor beta chains were all read from a single sample in a study of cytotoxic CD8 clonotypes in ibrutinib-treated CLL. Data came from immunoSEQ multiplex PCR; TCRdb stores just in-frame clones and leaves some out. The data hold 270,000 or so clones, with approximately 76% observed a single time. This sample comprised PBMCs, obtained at disease progression, from a patient treated with ibrutinib. The receptors stem from a human donor with chronic lymphocytic leukemia.

The V and J genes are TRBV29-1 and TRBJ2-1; D is perhaps TRBD1 (5 bases). There are 11 residues in the CDR3. Germline V gives CDR1 SQVTM, CDR2 ANQGSEA. The V end was cut by 5 bases, the J end by 6 bases, with 8 bases between. The CDR3 coding sequence is TGCAGCGTTATCAGGGTCAATGAGCAGTTCTTC. Translated, it gives CSVIRVNEQFF.

CDR3 DNA sequence: TGCAGCGTTGTAGGGGAGGGGCAGCTGTTTTTT. Protein: CSVVGEGQLFF. The chain combines TRBV29-1 with TRBJ1-4; D is perhaps TRBD1 (5 bases). With 4 bases removed from V and 14 bases from J, the gap between germline ends came to 14 bases. The CDR3 contains 11 residues. Germline V lookup: CDR1 SQVTM, CDR2 ANQGSEA. Complete variable domain (other parts from reference TRBV29-1 and TRBJ1-4): SAVISQKPSRDICQRGTSLTIQCQVDSQVTMMFWYRQQPGQSLTLIATANQGSEATYESGFVIDKFPISRPNLTFSTLTVSNMSPEDSSIYLCSVVGEGQLFFGSGTQLSVL.

The chain employs TRBV7-8 and TRBJ2-3, with TRBD1 as a possible D gene (6 bases). The germline V gene encodes CDR1 SGHVS and CDR2 FQNEAQ. Trimming took 6 bases from V and 4 from J, leaving 17 bases between them. The CDR3 has 15 residues. This chain's CDR3 is CASSLTGLSADTQYF. For the CDR3, the DNA is TGTGCCAGCAGTCTGACAGGCCTTTCCGCAGATACGCAGTATTTT. Together with reference TRBV7-8 and TRBJ2-3, the CDR3 gives the full variable domain: GAGVSQSPRYKVAKRGQDVALRCDPISGHVSLFWYQQALGQGPEFLTYFQNEAQLDKSGLPSDRFFAERPEGSVSTLKIQRTQQEDSAVYLCASSLTGLSADTQYFGPGTRLTVL.

This clone has only a few counts. The chain has TRBV5-1 and TRBJ2-2; D is possibly TRBD2 (5 bases). This CDR3 has 15 amino acids. Trimming cost V 4 bases and J 5 bases, with 15 bases left between them. Germline loops: CDR1 SGHRS, CDR2 YFSETQ. CDR3 region: CASSELEASTGELFF. The CDR3 nucleotides read TGCGCCAGCAGCGAGCTGGAGGCGAGTACCGGGGAGCTGTTTTTT.

The V and J genes are TRBV5-1 and TRBJ2-1; TRBD1 aligns across 10 bases. The CDR3 spans 20 residues. Germline V gene sequence: CDR1 SGHRS, CDR2 YFSETQ. Germline trimming cut 3 bases from V and 4 bases from J; bases unmatched to any gene: 19. CDR3 DNA: TGCGCCAGCAGCTCGGAGGGGACAGGGGTCGACGGGGGAGTTTACAATGAGCAGTTCTTC. It codes for CASSSEGTGVDGGVYNEQFF.

The chain is built from TRBV7-8 and TRBJ2-2; D is ambiguous. The CDR3 covers 16 residues. Germline V lookup: CDR1 SGHVS, CDR2 FQNEAQ. Between the trimmed V and J ends, which lost 1 base and 1 base, there was a span of 10 bases. CDR3 DNA sequence: TGTGCCAGCAGCTTAGTCCTAGGTCAGAACACCGGGGAGCTGTTTTTT. It specifies CASSLVLGQNTGELFF.

The rearrangement uses TRBV7-2 and TRBJ2-1; 9 bases are a match to TRBD2. J was trimmed by 3 bases and V by 5 bases; bases with no gene match: 8. Per the germline V gene, CDR1 is SGHTA and CDR2 is FQGNSA. This CDR3 has 16 residues. The CDR3 sequence is CASSPLETSGYNEQFF. The DNA for the CDR3 is TGTGCCAGCAGCCCCCTCGAGACTAGCGGCTACAATGAGCAGTTCTTC.

V gene TRBV7-9 combines with J gene TRBJ2-2; D gene ambiguous. There are 15 residues in the CDR3. Germline loops: CDR1 SEHNR, CDR2 FQNEAQ (reference sequence). Trimming removed 3 bases from V and 4 bases from J, with 12 bases in between. CDR3 sequence: CASSLITGITGELFF. DNA for the CDR3: TGTGCCAGCAGCTTGATTACGGGTATCACCGGGGAGCTGTTTTTT.

The gene calls are TRBV18 and TRBJ1-1; TRBD1 is a possible D gene (6 bases). The CDR3 totals 14 residues. The germline V gene has CDR1 KGHSH and CDR2 LQKENI. Trimming removed 3 bases from V and 5 bases from J, with 13 bases in between. The CDR3 spells CASSPGQGTTEAFF. As DNA, the CDR3 is TGTGCCAGCTCACCGGGACAAGGGACGACTGAAGCTTTCTTT.

The chain couples TRBV19 to TRBJ2-3; a possible D gene is TRBD1 (6 bases). Germline lookup yields CDR1 LNHDA and CDR2 SQIVND (reference sequence). This CDR3 comprises 15 residues. V was clipped by 5 bases and J by 0 bases, with 12 bases between them. This CDR3 reads CASSLQGLSTDTQYF. CDR3 bases: TGTGCCAGTAGTTTACAGGGTTTAAGCACAGATACGCAGTATTTT.

This clone has only a few counts. CDR3 region: CASSLMETQYF. CDR3 sequence (DNA): TGTGCCAGCAGTTTAATGGAGACCCAGTACTTC. The rearrangement joins TRBV27 to TRBJ2-5; no clear D gene. The CDR3 loop spans 11 amino acids. The germline V and J ends were trimmed by 2 bases and 5 bases, with 3 bases remaining between them. Looked up from germline, CDR1 is MNHEY and CDR2 is SMNVEV (reference sequence).

V is TRBV10-1 and J is TRBJ2-3; no clear D gene. The length of the CDR3 is 13 residues. V lost 1 base to trimming and J lost 0 bases, with 2 bases between them. Germline V gene data show CDR1 as WNHNN and CDR2 as SYGVQD (reference sequence). The DNA of the CDR3 is TGCGCCAGCAGTGAGTGGAGCACAGATACGCAGTATTTT. Its translation is CASSEWSTDTQYF.

This clone was detected only a few times. The genes are TRBV9 and TRBJ1-2; possible D gene TRBD1, 5 bases. CDR3 size: 16 residues. The germline V gene has CDR1 SGDLS and CDR2 YYNGEE. V was pared by 4 bases and J by 7 bases, with 23 bases between. CDR3 region: CASSPGLRDGILGYTF. In DNA, the CDR3 is TGTGCCAGCAGCCCAGGTCTCCGGGACGGAATCCTTGGCTACACCTTC. Combining the CDR3 with reference TRBV9 and TRBJ1-2 gives the whole variable domain DSGVTQTPKHLITATGQRVTLRCSPRSGDLSVYWYQQSLDQGLQFLIQYYNGEERAKGNILERFSAQQFPDLHSELNLSSLELGDSALYFCASSPGLRDGILGYTFGSGTRLTVV.

The chain recombines TRBV5-4 with TRBJ1-1; D remains ambiguous. Germline lookup yields CDR1 SGHNT and CDR2 YYREEE (reference sequence). The CDR3 sequence is 13 residues long. The V gene lost 0 bases and the J gene lost 1 base, with 4 bases spanning the gap. CDR3 DNA sequence: TGTGCCAGCAGCTTGGCGCAGAACACTGAAGCTTTCTTT. Its translation is CASSLAQNTEAFF.